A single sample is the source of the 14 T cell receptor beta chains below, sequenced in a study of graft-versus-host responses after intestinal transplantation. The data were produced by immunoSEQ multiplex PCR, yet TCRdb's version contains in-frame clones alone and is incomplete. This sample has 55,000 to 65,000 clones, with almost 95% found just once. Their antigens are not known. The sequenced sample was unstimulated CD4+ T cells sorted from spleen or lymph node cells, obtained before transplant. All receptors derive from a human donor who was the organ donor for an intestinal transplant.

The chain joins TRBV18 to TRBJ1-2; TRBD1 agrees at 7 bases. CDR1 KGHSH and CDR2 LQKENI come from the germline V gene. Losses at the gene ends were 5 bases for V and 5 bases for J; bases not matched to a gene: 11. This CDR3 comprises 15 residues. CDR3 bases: TGTGCCAGCTCATCACAGACAGGGTTAGGATATGGCTACACCTTC. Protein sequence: CASSSQTGLGYGYTF.

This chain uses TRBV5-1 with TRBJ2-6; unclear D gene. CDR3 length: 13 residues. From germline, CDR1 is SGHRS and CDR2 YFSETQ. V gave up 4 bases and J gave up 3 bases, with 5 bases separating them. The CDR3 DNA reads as TGCGCCAGCAGCCCCAGTGGGGCCAACGTCCTGACTTTC. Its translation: CASSPSGANVLTF.

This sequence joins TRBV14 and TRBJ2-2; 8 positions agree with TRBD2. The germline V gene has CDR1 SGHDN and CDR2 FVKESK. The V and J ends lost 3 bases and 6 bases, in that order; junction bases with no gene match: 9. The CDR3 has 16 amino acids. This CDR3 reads CASSQISGALPGELFF. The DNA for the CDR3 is TGTGCCAGCAGCCAGATTAGCGGGGCCCTCCCCGGGGAGCTGTTTTTT.

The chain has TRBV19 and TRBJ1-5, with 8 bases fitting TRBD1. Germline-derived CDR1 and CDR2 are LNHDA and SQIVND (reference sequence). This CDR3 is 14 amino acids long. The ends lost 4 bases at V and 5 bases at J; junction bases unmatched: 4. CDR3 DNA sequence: TGTGCCAGTAGTAAACAGGGGGGAGATCAGCCCCAGCATTTT. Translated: CASSKQGGDQPQHF.

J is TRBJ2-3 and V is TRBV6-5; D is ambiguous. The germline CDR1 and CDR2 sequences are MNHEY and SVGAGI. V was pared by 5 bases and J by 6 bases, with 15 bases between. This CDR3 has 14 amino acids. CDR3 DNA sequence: TGTGCCAGCAGTGCCCTGGCCCTGGCGGATACGCAGTATTTT. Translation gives CASSALALADTQYF.

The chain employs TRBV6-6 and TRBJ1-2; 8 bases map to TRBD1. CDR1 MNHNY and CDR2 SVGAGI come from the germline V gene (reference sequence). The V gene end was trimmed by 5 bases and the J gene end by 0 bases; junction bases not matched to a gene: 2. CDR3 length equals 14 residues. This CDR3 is CASSLQGANYGYTF. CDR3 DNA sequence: TGTGCCAGCAGTCTACAGGGGGCTAACTATGGCTACACCTTC.

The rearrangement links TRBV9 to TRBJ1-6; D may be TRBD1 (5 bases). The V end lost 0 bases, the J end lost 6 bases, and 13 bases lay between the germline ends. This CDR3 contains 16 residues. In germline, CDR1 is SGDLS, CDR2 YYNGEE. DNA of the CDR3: TGTGCCAGCAGCGTAGGTCGGTACAGGCCTAATTCACCCCTCCACTTT. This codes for CASSVGRYRPNSPLHF.

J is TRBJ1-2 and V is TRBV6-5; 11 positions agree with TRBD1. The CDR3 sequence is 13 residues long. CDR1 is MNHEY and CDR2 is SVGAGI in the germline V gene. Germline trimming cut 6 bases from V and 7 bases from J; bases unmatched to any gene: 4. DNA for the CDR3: TGTGCCAGCAGAGGACAGGGGGCCGGTGGCTACACCTTC. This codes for CASRGQGAGGYTF.

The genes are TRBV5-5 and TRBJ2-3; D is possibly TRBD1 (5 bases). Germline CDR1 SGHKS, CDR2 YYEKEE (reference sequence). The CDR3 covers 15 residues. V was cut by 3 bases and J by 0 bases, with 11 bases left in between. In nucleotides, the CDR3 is TGTGCCAGCAGCTCACAGGTGACTAGCACAGATACGCAGTATTTT. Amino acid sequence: CASSSQVTSTDTQYF.

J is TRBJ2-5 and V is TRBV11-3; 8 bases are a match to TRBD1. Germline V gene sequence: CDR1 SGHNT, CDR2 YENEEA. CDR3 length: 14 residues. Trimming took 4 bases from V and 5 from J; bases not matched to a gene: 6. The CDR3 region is CASSSQGAGETQYF. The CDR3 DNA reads TGTGCCAGCAGCTCCCAGGGGGCAGGGGAGACCCAGTACTTC. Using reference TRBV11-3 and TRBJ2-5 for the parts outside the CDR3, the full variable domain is EAGVVQSPRYKIIEKKQPVAFWCNPISGHNTLYWYLQNLGQGPELLIRYENEEAVDDSQLPKDRFSAERLKGVDSTLKIQPAELGDSAVYLCASSSQGAGETQYFGPGTRLLVL.

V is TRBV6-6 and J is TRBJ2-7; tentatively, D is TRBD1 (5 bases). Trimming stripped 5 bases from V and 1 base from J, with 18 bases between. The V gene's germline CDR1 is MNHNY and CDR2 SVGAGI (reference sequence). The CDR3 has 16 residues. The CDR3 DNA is TGTGCCAGCAGTGGCTGGGGCAGGGTCCTTTCCTACGAGCAGTACTTC. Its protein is CASSGWGRVLSYEQYF.

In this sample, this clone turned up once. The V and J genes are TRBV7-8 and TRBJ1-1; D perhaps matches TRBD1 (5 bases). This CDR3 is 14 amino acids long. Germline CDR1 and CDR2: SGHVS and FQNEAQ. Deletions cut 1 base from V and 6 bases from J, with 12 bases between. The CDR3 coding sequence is TGTGCCAGCAGCTTAGGGTTCAGGGCCGCTGAAGCTTTCTTT. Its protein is CASSLGFRAAEAFF.

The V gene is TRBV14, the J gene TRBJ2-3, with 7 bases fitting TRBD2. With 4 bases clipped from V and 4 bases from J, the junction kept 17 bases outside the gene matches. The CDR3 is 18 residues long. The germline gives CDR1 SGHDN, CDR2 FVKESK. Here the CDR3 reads CASSPQFQRAGNSDTQYF. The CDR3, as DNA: TGTGCCAGCAGCCCCCAATTTCAGAGAGCGGGGAACTCAGATACGCAGTATTTT.

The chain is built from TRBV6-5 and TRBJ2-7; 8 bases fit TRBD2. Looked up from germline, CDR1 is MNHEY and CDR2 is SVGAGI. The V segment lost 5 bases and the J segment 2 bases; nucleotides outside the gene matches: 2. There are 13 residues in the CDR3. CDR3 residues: CASSDGGAYEQYF. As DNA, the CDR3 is TGTGCCAGCAGTGACGGGGGGGCCTACGAGCAGTACTTC.